The clone carrying this TCR beta chain was counted between two and nine times. What it binds is unknown. The data are from a study of cytomegalovirus exposure and HLA in healthy donors. About the study: Membership in the Caucasian-associated ancestry cluster was found for 75% to 90% of roughly 400 genotyped donors.

CDR3 size: 14 residues. Trimming at V came to 4 bases and at J to 0 bases, leaving 2 bases not matched to a gene. Germline CDR1 and CDR2: SEHNR and FQNEAQ (reference sequence). Points from the study as a whole: Most TCR beta V segments were productive about 90% or about 30% of the time in an earlier analysis. TCR beta chain V- and J-gene trimming was linked, in a later analysis, to a missense variant in DCLRE1C. The number of N-insertions in an Asian-associated ancestry cluster was reportedly below the roughly 620-donor mean in a later analysis.

The PCR contained 60 Vbeta and 13 Jbeta primers. Generated by immunoSEQ multiplex PCR, the TCRdb table keeps only in-frame clones and is missing some. Altogether about 130,000 clones are present, 81% being singletons, with the ten largest covering about 0.76%. The chain is built from TRBV7-9 and TRBJ1-1, with TRBD1 identical over 7 bases. Sequencing was performed on PBMCs. This receptor was taken from a man younger than 35 in good health and CMV-seronegative. CDR3 loop: CASSYQGVNTEAFF. The CDR3 DNA is TGTGCCAGCAGCTACCAGGGGGTGAACACTGAAGCTTTCTTT. The full variable domain, in which reference TRBV7-9 and TRBJ1-1 provide the parts outside the CDR3, is DTGVSQNPRHKITKRGQNVTFRCDPISEHNRLYWYRQTLGQGPEFLTYFQNEAQLEKSRLLSDRFSAERPKGSFSTLEIQRTEQGDSAMYLCASSYQGVNTEAFFGQGTRLTVV.